One sample yielded the 26 T cell receptor beta chains listed below, sequenced in a study of cytomegalovirus exposure and HLA in healthy donors. Researchers ran the PCR with 60 Vbeta and 13 Jbeta primers. TCRdb's copy holds only in-frame clones and misses some; the assay was immunoSEQ multiplex PCR. The sample lists about 130,000 clones; around 72% were seen once. Sequences were obtained from PBMCs. The receptors here all came from a man aged 45-65 years in good health and CMV-seropositive.

J is TRBJ1-5 and V is TRBV28; D is perhaps TRBD1 (6 bases). The CDR3 runs to 14 residues. V lost 4 bases, J lost 5 bases, and 12 bases lay in between. Germline CDR1 MDHEN, CDR2 SYDVKM. The CDR3, as DNA: TGTGCCAGCAGTTCCCCAGGGACATATCAGCCCCAGCATTTT. Encoded protein: CASSSPGTYQPQHF.

The chain combines TRBV7-3 with TRBJ2-2; TRBD2 matches 9 bases. CDR1 and CDR2 from the germline V gene are SGHTA and FQGTGA. This CDR3 has 17 amino acids. V was clipped by 1 base and J by 1 base; unmatched bases: 4. This CDR3 reads CASSLNPAGGNTGELFF. The CDR3 nucleotides read TGTGCCAGCAGCTTAAACCCAGCGGGAGGGAACACCGGGGAGCTGTTTTTT.

On this clone: Mismatch with germline at one junction end may stem from a read error. The CDR3 protein is CACSDSHRATEAFF. CDR3 in DNA: TGTGCCTGCAGTGACTCTCACAGGGCCACTGAAGCTTTCTTT. The V gene is TRBV6-4, the J gene TRBJ1-1, with a tentative D call TRBD1 (6 bases). This CDR3 has 14 residues. Germline V lookup: CDR1 MRHNA, CDR2 SNTAGT.

The V gene is TRBV6-5, the J gene TRBJ1-2; D possibly corresponds to TRBD1 (6 bases). The germline V gene encodes CDR1 MNHEY and CDR2 SVGAGI. Between the trimmed V and J ends, which lost 4 bases and 8 bases, there was a span of 17 bases. The CDR3 has 14 residues. In DNA, the CDR3 is TGTGCCAGCAGTTTAAACCGTCAGGGGCCCGGCTACACCTTC. This gives the protein CASSLNRQGPGYTF.

The chain is built from TRBV21-1 and TRBJ2-7; the table calls TRBD1, which could not be checked here. TRBV21-1 represents a pseudogene. This CDR3 has 16 residues. CDR3 in DNA: TGTGCCAGCAGCCGCCGGGGACAGGCTAGCTCCTACGAGCAGTACTTC. It specifies CASSRRGQASSYEQYF.

The chain has TRBV7-3 and TRBJ1-2; tentative D call: TRBD1 (5 bases). CDR3 length: 14 amino acids. V lost 5 bases and J 4 bases, leaving 14 bases between the germline ends. From germline, CDR1 is SGHTA and CDR2 FQGTGA. The chain's CDR3 is CASSPMGGSYGYTF. DNA of the CDR3: TGTGCCAGCAGCCCCATGGGGGGGAGCTATGGCTACACCTTC. The full variable domain, with the rest looked up from reference TRBV7-3 and TRBJ1-2, is GAGVSQTPSNKVTEKGKYVELRCDPISGHTALYWYRQSLGQGPEFLIYFQGTGAADDSGLPNDRFFAVRPEGSVSTLKIQRTERGDSAVYLCASSPMGGSYGYTFGSGTRLTVV.

The V gene is TRBV5-8, the J gene TRBJ2-3; 11 bases align to TRBD2. This CDR3 is built from 15 residues. V was pared by 1 base and J by 10 bases, with 8 bases of the junction left unmatched. Germline lookup yields CDR1 SGHTS and CDR2 YDEGEE. The CDR3 protein is CASSLYLAGGESQYF. The CDR3, as DNA: TGTGCCAGCAGCTTGTACCTAGCGGGGGGAGAGTCGCAGTATTTT.

The V gene is TRBV2, the J gene TRBJ2-2; the match to TRBD2 covers 9 bases. Trimming at V came to 7 bases and at J to 4 bases, leaving 7 bases not matched to a gene. The CDR3 runs 15 residues. Germline V lookup: CDR1 SNHLY, CDR2 FYNNEI. CDR3 DNA: TGTGCCAGCACCACGACTAGCGGCTTCACCGGGGAGCTGTTTTTT. Translating it yields CASTTTSGFTGELFF.

This chain joins TRBV11-2 and TRBJ1-1, with 7 bases fitting TRBD1. CDR3 length: 16 amino acids. Per germline, CDR1 SGHAT and CDR2 FQNNGV. V lost 7 bases, J lost 4 bases, and 15 bases stayed unmatched. In nucleotides, the CDR3 is TGTGCCAGCACTCTTAGACAGGGCTCCAGAGGCACTGAAGCTTTCTTT. Protein: CASTLRQGSRGTEAFF.

The genes are TRBV5-6 and TRBJ2-3, with D possibly TRBD2 on 5 matching bases. Trimming left V 4 bases short and J 5 bases short, with 20 bases between. Germline V gene data show CDR1 as SGHDT and CDR2 as YYEEEE. The CDR3 spans 16 residues. CDR3 loop: CASSRGYRASRDTQYF. The CDR3 DNA is TGTGCCAGCAGCCGGGGATACCGGGCGTCGAGAGATACGCAGTATTTT. Looking up the rest from reference TRBV5-6 and TRBJ2-3 gives the full variable domain: DAGVTQSPTHLIKTRGQQVTLRCSPKSGHDTVSWYQQALGQGPQFIFQYYEEEERQRGNFPDRFSGHQFPNYSSELNVNALLLGDSALYLCASSRGYRASRDTQYFGPGTRLTVL.

The V and J genes are TRBV6-5 and TRBJ1-1; D might be TRBD1 (6 bases). Germline V gene lookup returns CDR1 MNHEY and CDR2 SVGAGI. V was clipped by 8 bases and J by 6 bases, with 19 bases between them. The CDR3 spans 14 residues. The CDR3 protein is CASGSRYGGSEAFF. The CDR3, as DNA: TGTGCCAGCGGCTCACGGTATGGGGGCTCTGAAGCTTTCTTT.

The chain employs TRBV7-9 and TRBJ2-5, with D possibly matching TRBD2 (6 bases). CDR3 size: 15 residues. Germline V gene lookup returns CDR1 SEHNR and CDR2 FQNEAQ (reference sequence). V was pared by 2 bases and J by 2 bases, with 12 bases between. The CDR3 DNA reads as TGTGCCAGCAGCTTAAAGTCGGCGGGGCAAGAGACCCAGTACTTC. Translating it yields CASSLKSAGQETQYF.

This clone was found a few times. This rearrangement joins TRBV6-4 to TRBJ2-1; a weak D match, TRBD2 (5 bases). This CDR3 spans 15 amino acids. Germline V CDR1 and CDR2: MRHNA, SNTAGT. V was cut by 2 bases and J by 9 bases, with 17 bases left in between. For the CDR3, the DNA is TGTGCCAGCAGTGACAACCCGGACTTGGGGTCTGAGCAGTTCTTC. Translating gives CASSDNPDLGSEQFF.

The chain employs TRBV2 and TRBJ2-7; TRBD1 matches 7 bases. Germline V lookup: CDR1 SNHLY, CDR2 FYNNEI. The CDR3 covers 14 residues. The V segment lost 7 bases and the J segment 2 bases; nucleotides outside the gene matches: 8. Written as DNA, the CDR3 is TGTGCCAGCAAACGAGACCAGGGGGCCTACGAGCAGTACTTC. Its protein product is CASKRDQGAYEQYF.

The chain employs TRBV5-6 and TRBJ2-1, with D possibly matching TRBD2 (6 bases). The length of the CDR3 is 15 residues. The V end lost 0 bases, the J end lost 8 bases, and 15 bases lay between the germline ends. The germline V gene encodes CDR1 SGHDT and CDR2 YYEEEE. DNA for the CDR3: TGTGCCAGCAGCTTGGTACCACCACTAGCCGATGAGCAGTTCTTC. This codes for CASSLVPPLADEQFF.

Of note for this clone: One junction end does not reproduce the germline sequence, and a read error may be involved. This rearrangement joins TRBV6-6 to TRBJ2-5; a possible D gene is TRBD2 (5 bases). Germline assignment: CDR1 MNHNY and CDR2 SVGAGI (reference sequence). The CDR3 loop spans 14 amino acids. This CDR3 is CAGSYTARGETQYF. The CDR3, as DNA: TGTGCCGGCAGTTACACAGCGAGAGGGGAGACCCAGTACTTC.

V usage is TRBV19 and J usage is TRBJ1-2, with D possibly TRBD1 on 6 matching bases. The CDR3 has 16 amino acids. V dropped 0 bases and J dropped 4 bases, with 15 bases sitting between them. CDR1 and CDR2 from the germline V gene are LNHDA and SQIVND (reference sequence). CDR3 region: CASSIDARGSFYGYTF. Here the CDR3 DNA reads TGTGCCAGTAGTATAGATGCCAGGGGCAGTTTCTATGGCTACACCTTC.

The chain links TRBV5-1 to TRBJ2-1; D is perhaps TRBD1 (6 bases). The CDR3 runs to 15 residues. From germline, CDR1 is SGHRS and CDR2 YFSETQ. The ends were cut back, 4 bases at V and 2 bases at J, with 13 bases in the middle. The CDR3 nucleotides read TGCGCCAGCAGCCAAGGACAGTGGGCCTACAATGAGCAGTTCTTC. Protein product: CASSQGQWAYNEQFF.

V is TRBV5-1 and J is TRBJ1-5; TRBD1 aligns across 7 bases. With 4 bases clipped from V and 3 bases from J, the junction kept 4 bases outside the gene matches. The CDR3 runs 14 residues. CDR1 SGHRS and CDR2 YFSETQ come from the germline V gene. CDR3: CASSPGTDNQPQHF. CDR3 coding DNA: TGCGCCAGCAGCCCTGGGACAGACAATCAGCCCCAGCATTTT.

The chain recombines TRBV18 with TRBJ1-5, with D perhaps matching TRBD1 (6 bases). The CDR3 spans 16 residues. Germline CDR1 and CDR2: KGHSH and LQKENI. The V gene lost 0 bases and the J gene lost 1 base, with 10 bases spanning the gap. CDR3 amino acids: CASSPPGTPSNQPQHF. The DNA of the CDR3 is TGTGCCAGCTCACCACCCGGGACACCAAGCAATCAGCCCCAGCATTTT. The full variable domain, its missing parts supplied by reference TRBV18 and TRBJ1-5, is NAGVMQNPRHLVRRRGQEARLRCSPMKGHSHVYWYRQLPEEGLKFMVYLQKENIIDESGMPKERFSAEFPKEGPSILRIQQVVRGDSAAYFCASSPPGTPSNQPQHFGDGTRLSIL.

The chain joins TRBV19 to TRBJ1-2; 7 bases line up with TRBD1. This CDR3 is 14 amino acids long. V lost 4 bases and J lost 4; bases outside the gene matches: 6. Germline-derived CDR1 and CDR2 are LNHDA and SQIVND (reference sequence). Written as DNA, the CDR3 is TGTGCCAGTAGTAACAGGGGTGAGATCTATGGCTACACCTTC. Translation: CASSNRGEIYGYTF. Supplemented by reference TRBV19 and TRBJ1-2, the full variable domain reads DGGITQSPKYLFRKEGQNVTLSCEQNLNHDAMYWYRQDPGQGLRLIYYSQIVNDFQKGDIAEGYSVSREKKESFPLTVTSAQKNPTAFYLCASSNRGEIYGYTFGSGTRLTVV.

Concerning this clone itself: One junction end disagrees with the germline gene, perhaps due to a read error. The CDR3 loop is CSVGSGTGGTHTQYF. The CDR3 DNA sequence: TGCAGCGTTGGTTCAGGGACAGGGGGCACACATACGCAGTATTTT. V is TRBV29-1 and J is TRBJ2-3; TRBD1 matches at 12 bases. The CDR3 runs to 15 residues. Per the germline V gene, CDR1 is SQVTM and CDR2 is ANQGSEA.

The V gene is TRBV6-4, the J gene TRBJ2-5; 10 bases are shared with TRBD1. In germline, CDR1 is MRHNA, CDR2 SNTAGT. The trim removed 7 bases at V and 5 bases at J, leaving 7 bases unmatched. This CDR3 region has 14 residues. The CDR3 spells CASIPTGGAETQYF. DNA for the CDR3: TGTGCCAGCATCCCGACAGGGGGCGCCGAGACCCAGTACTTC.

This sequence joins TRBV11-3 and TRBJ2-6, with D hard to call. With 3 bases removed from V and 0 bases from J, the gap between germline ends came to 6 bases. This CDR3 comprises 15 residues. Germline V gives CDR1 SGHNT, CDR2 YENEEA. The CDR3 here is CASSFEPSGANVLTF. Written as DNA, the CDR3 is TGTGCCAGCAGCTTCGAGCCCTCTGGGGCCAACGTCCTGACTTTC.

A note on this clone: Germline and junction disagree at one end, which may indicate a read error. The chain recombines TRBV7-9 with TRBJ1-3, with a tentative D call TRBD1 (5 bases). Germline CDR1 SEHNR, CDR2 FQNEAQ (reference sequence). The CDR3 is 17 residues long. The CDR3 coding sequence is TGTTCCAGCAGCTTAACGGGACTTGGGTTCTCTGGAAACACCATATATTTT. This encodes CSSSLTGLGFSGNTIYF.

The chain is built from TRBV4-1 and TRBJ1-1; a possible D gene is TRBD1 (6 bases). CDR1 and CDR2 from the germline V gene are MGHRA and YSYEKL. The CDR3 spans 15 residues. The V end lost 1 base, the J end lost 0 bases, and 9 bases lay between the germline ends. Here the CDR3 DNA reads TGCGCCAGCAGCCAAGCACAGGGTGTGAACACTGAAGCTTTCTTT. Its protein product is CASSQAQGVNTEAFF.